These T cell receptor beta chains were read from a single sample in a study of beta chain features in type 1 diabetes. TCRdb's copy holds only in-frame clones and misses some; the assay was immunoSEQ multiplex PCR. This table has some 350,000 clones, around 10% appearing once. The sample comprised central memory CD4+ T cells from blood. These receptors were collected from a man aged 30-40 years with type 1 diabetes. Each CDR3 is given with its conserved first and last residue. Rows give clone size only sometimes, using once, few, many, or a class for an expanded clone.

CASSLRVSTGELFF | TRBJ2-2 | few | TRBV7-2
CASSLAHWEGNEQFF | TRBJ2-1 | - | TRBV11-2
CASSLVRDTSTDTQYF | TRBJ2-3 | - | TRBV5-1
CASSQDLGRSETQYF | TRBJ2-5 | few | TRBV23-1
CASSRGGGGGNTIYF | TRBJ1-3 | many | TRBV19
CASSYTPLAGVSLFF | TRBJ2-1 | - | TRBV6-5
CASSEARQDYTEAFF | TRBJ1-1 | - | TRBV2
CASPKEETQYF | TRBJ2-5 | - | TRBV2
CASSATGSDSGNTIYF | TRBJ1-3 | few | TRBV5-1
CASSLSQGIGEQYF | TRBJ2-7 | - | TRBV5-1
CASSLRAQGPEKLFF | TRBJ1-4 | - | TRBV5-1
CASSLAQGMSPFF | TRBJ2-1 | many | TRBV7-8
CASSPPVGGTDTQYF | TRBJ2-3 | - | TRBV18
CASSPATGSKGTEAFF | TRBJ1-1 | many | TRBV18
CASSLRDNYGYTF | TRBJ1-2 | - | TRBV4-1
CASSLQGTEQYF | TRBJ2-7 | - | TRBV11-2
CASSPTDTQYF | TRBJ2-3 | many | TRBV7-9
CASSRTGGGTQYF | TRBJ2-5 | few | TRBV5-6
CASKLGRTNYEQYF | TRBJ2-7 | many | TRBV28
CASRDRATGELFF | TRBJ2-2 | many | TRBV19
CASSEDGNSGANVLTF | TRBJ2-6 | - | TRBV2
CASSKGSPSYEQYF | - | - | TRBV18
CASSRQTDTQYF | TRBJ2-3 | few | TRBV19
CAISEYSQGSEAFF | TRBJ1-1 | few | TRBV6-6
CASSDDGEQFF | TRBJ2-1 | - | TRBV10-1
CASSFGQEVYEQYF | TRBJ2-7 | - | TRBV27
CASSPRTDTGELFF | TRBJ2-2 | - | TRBV18
CAISSQGRLNTEAFF | TRBJ1-1 | - | TRBV10-3
CASSLAAGTDTQYF | TRBJ2-3 | - | TRBV5-1
CASSEAHPSYSNQPQHF | TRBJ1-5 | - | TRBV6-1